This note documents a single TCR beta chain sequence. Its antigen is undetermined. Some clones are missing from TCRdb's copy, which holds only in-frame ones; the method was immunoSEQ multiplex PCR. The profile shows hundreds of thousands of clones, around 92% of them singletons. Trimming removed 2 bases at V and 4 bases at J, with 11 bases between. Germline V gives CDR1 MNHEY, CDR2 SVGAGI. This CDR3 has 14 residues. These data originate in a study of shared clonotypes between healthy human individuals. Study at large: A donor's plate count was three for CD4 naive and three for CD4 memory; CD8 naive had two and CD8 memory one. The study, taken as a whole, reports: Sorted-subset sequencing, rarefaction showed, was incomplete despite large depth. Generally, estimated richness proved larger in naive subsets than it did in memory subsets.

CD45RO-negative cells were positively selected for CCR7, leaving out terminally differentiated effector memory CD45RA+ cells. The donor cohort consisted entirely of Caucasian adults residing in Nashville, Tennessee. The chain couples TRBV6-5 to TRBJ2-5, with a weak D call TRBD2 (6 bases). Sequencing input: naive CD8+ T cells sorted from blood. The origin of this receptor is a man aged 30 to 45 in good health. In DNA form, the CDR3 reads TGTGCCAGCAGTTACGGAGGGGTCCCAGAGACCCAGTACTTC. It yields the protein CASSYGGVPETQYF.